The TCR beta chain described here comes from a study of shared clonotypes between healthy human individuals. General study points: An effect of sequencing depth on clonotype sharing among donors was expected.

Naive CD8 cells, CD45RO-negative and positively selected for CCR7, excluded terminally differentiated effector memory CD45RA+ cells. The authors split each subset's genomic DNA evenly across several immunoSEQ plates. DNA at 150 to 200 ng, roughly 27,000 T cell genomes, went into sorted-subset replicate PCRs. Clones were sequenced by immunoSEQ multiplex PCR, and TCRdb holds only the in-frame ones, with some missing. The table includes more than 2 million clones, less than 95% detected once. Looked up from germline, CDR1 is ENHRY and CDR2 is SYGVKD. V dropped 3 bases and J dropped 9 bases, with 9 bases sitting between them. The CDR3 contains 11 residues. As for this clone: Its antigen is unknown.

The chain is built from TRBV10-3 and TRBJ2-7, with D possibly being TRBD2 (5 bases). The sequencing sample was made of naive CD8+ T cells sorted from blood. The origin of this receptor is a man aged 18 to 29 in good health. The CDR3 DNA reads TGTGCCATCAGTGAAGATGGACTGCAGTACTTC. It encodes CAISEDGLQYF.